The clone carrying this T cell receptor (beta chain) was picked up one time. Its target is unknown. The data were produced by immunoSEQ multiplex PCR, yet TCRdb's version contains in-frame clones alone and is incomplete. Of 21,000 or so clones in the sample, over 60% were seen once. This sample was taken from a study of tumor-infiltrating lymphocytes in localized non-small cell lung cancer. Study details: The cohort mixed smokers and never-smokers, several histologies, and some post-neoadjuvant-chemotherapy samples. Study-level points and caveats: Not all patients were TCR sequenced, owing to tissue quantity. No link was found between tumor T-cell fraction and recurrence-free survival. Compared with uninvolved lung, tumors showed higher T cell infiltration by TCRbeta sequencing.

The receptor comes from a human donor with non-small cell lung cancer. The source material was lung tumor tissue.

The chain's CDR3 is CASSRGQGNSPLHF. In DNA form, the CDR3 reads TGCGCCAGCAGTCGGGGACAGGGGAATTCACCCCTCCACTTT. The V gene is TRBV10-1, the J gene TRBJ1-6, with 10 bases lining up with TRBD1. Germline trimming cut 5 bases from V and 7 bases from J; bases unmatched to any gene: 2. This CDR3 has 14 amino acids. Germline V gene data show CDR1 as WNHNN and CDR2 as SYGVQD (reference sequence).